The 4 T cell receptor beta chains presented below share a single source sample, sequenced in a study of beta chain features in type 1 diabetes. Study-level findings and limits: Researchers report that Type 1 diabetes patients had moderately but significantly shorter TCRB CDR3s across all four CD4+ subsets.

Expressed TCRB transcripts were sequenced, since all the RNA that had been isolated was reverse transcribed. Sequencing used immunoSEQ multiplex PCR; TCRdb keeps in-frame clones, though not all of them. The data show 600,000 or so clones, about an eighth seen once. These receptors lack a known antigen. Sequenced sample: naive CD4+ T cells from blood. These receptors were obtained from a man aged 30 to 39 with type 1 diabetes.

The V and J genes are TRBV9 and TRBJ1-1; perhaps TRBD1 as D (6 bases). The CDR3 consists of 14 residues. Trimming took 4 bases from V and 8 from J, leaving 18 bases between them. Germline lookup yields CDR1 SGDLS and CDR2 YYNGEE. The CDR3, as DNA: TGTGCCAGCAGCTCAGGACAGAGGGCTAGAGAAGCTTTCTTT. Translating it yields CASSSGQRAREAFF.

This chain uses TRBV7-3 with TRBJ1-1; 9 nucleotides agree with TRBD1. J was trimmed by 5 bases and V by 7 bases; bases with no gene match: 8. The CDR3 runs 14 residues. The germline V gene has CDR1 SGHTA and CDR2 FQGTGA. The CDR3 DNA reads as TGTGCCAGCATTACAGGGGGCGCGGAGACTGAAGCTTTCTTT. The encoded protein is CASITGGAETEAFF. The variable domain in full, with the rest retrieved from reference TRBV7-3 and TRBJ1-1, is GAGVSQTPSNKVTEKGKYVELRCDPISGHTALYWYRQSLGQGPEFLIYFQGTGAADDSGLPNDRFFAVRPEGSVSTLKIQRTERGDSAVYLCASITGGAETEAFFGQGTRLTVV.

A few counts support this clone. This chain joins TRBV30 and TRBJ2-7; no firm D call. The V end lost 1 base, the J end lost 3 bases, and 4 bases lay between the germline ends. Germline CDR1 and CDR2: GTSNPN and SVGIG (reference sequence). The CDR3 extends over 11 amino acids. In DNA, the CDR3 is TGTGCCTGGAGTGACGACTACGAGCAGTACTTC. It codes for CAWSDDYEQYF. Supplemented by reference TRBV30 and TRBJ2-7, the full variable domain reads SQTIHQWPATLVQPVGSPLSLECTVEGTSNPNLYWYRQAAGRGLQLLFYSVGIGQISSEVPQNLSASRPQDRQFILSSKKLLLSDSGFYLCAWSDDYEQYFGPGTRLTVT.

This clone appeared a few times. Other DNA sequences in the sample encode the same CDR3. The CDR3: CASSGDGTGELFF. In nucleotides, the CDR3 is TGTGCCAGCAGCGGGGACGGGACCGGGGAGCTGTTTTTT. The rearrangement joins TRBV5-4 to TRBJ2-2; D tentatively reads TRBD1 or TRBD2 (5 bases each). The CDR3 runs 13 residues. V gave up 4 bases and J gave up 5 bases, with 9 bases separating them. CDR1 is SGHNT, CDR2 YYREEE, per germline (reference sequence).